A selection of T cell receptor beta chains follows, all from one sample in a study of blood T cells in healthy people across ages. TCRdb re-derived calls from the 5' RACE reads in MiXCR, one entry per CDR3 protein. This table holds about 900,000 distinct CDR3 sequences, roughly 50% found once. The source material was blood. These receptors originate from a man under 40 in good health. CDR3s include the opening cysteine and the closing phenylalanine or tryptophan. The D gene is left open where the match is weak. The size field is filled for only some rows; it gives once, few, many or a size class.

NA TRBJ2-7 NA TRBV6-5 CASSDKGNYEQYF TGTGCCAGCAGTGACAAGGGGAATTACGAGCAGTACTTC
NA TRBJ2-1 NA TRBV7-6 CASSLARWAGERFF TGTGCCAGCAGCTTAGCGAGGTGGGCGGGTGAGCGGTTCTTC
NA TRBJ2-7 TRBD2 TRBV7-9 CASSPNVGGGPYEQYF TGTGCCAGCAGTCCCAATGTGGGGGGGGGTCCCTACGAGCAGTACTTC
NA TRBJ2-2 NA TRBV30 CAWSSDVRPGELFF TGTGCCTGGAGCAGCGACGTGAGGCCCGGGGAGCTGTTTTTT
NA TRBJ1-1 NA TRBV4-2 CASSQGDSAFF TGTGCCAGCAGCCAAGGAGACTCAGCTTTCTTT
NA TRBJ2-5 TRBD2 TRBV2 CASSESGLAQETQYF TGTGCCAGCAGTGAATCGGGACTAGCTCAAGAGACCCAGTACTTC
NA TRBJ2-3 NA TRBV21-1 CASSAPRGLAGVSTDTQYF TGTGCCAGCAGCGCTCCCAGAGGGCTAGCGGGGGTTAGCACAGATACGCAGTATTTT
few TRBJ2-2 NA TRBV9 CASSHNTNTGELFF TGTGCCAGCAGCCATAATACGAACACCGGGGAGCTGTTTTTT
NA TRBJ2-1 TRBD2 TRBV4-2 CASSQDQDPAGGLDEQFF TGTGCCAGCAGCCAAGATCAGGACCCAGCGGGGGGGCTCGATGAGCAGTTCTTC
many TRBJ2-5 TRBD1 TRBV9 CASSVGEDRVWETQYF TGTGCCAGCAGCGTAGGAGAGGACAGGGTCTGGGAGACCCAGTACTTC
NA TRBJ1-2 NA TRBV6-5 CASSQYWDGYTF TGTGCCAGCAGCCAGTACTGGGATGGCTACACCTTC
NA TRBJ1-3 NA TRBV6-5 CASSYDSGAGNTIYF TGTGCCAGCAGTTACGACTCGGGAGCTGGAAACACCATATATTTT
few TRBJ1-6 NA TRBV7-2 CASSFDGYYNSPLHF TGTGCCAGCAGCTTTGACGGCTACTATAATTCACCCCTCCACTTT
many TRBJ2-5 TRBD1 TRBV5-1 CASSLGQGQAETQYF TGCGCCAGCAGCCTAGGACAGGGACAAGCGGAGACCCAGTACTTC
few TRBJ2-7 TRBD1 TRBV20-1 CSARDGQGAAYEQYF TGCAGTGCTAGAGATGGTCAGGGGGCAGCCTACGAGCAGTACTTC
few TRBJ1-1 NA TRBV4-1 CASSPPEPVNTEAFF TGCGCCAGCAGCCCACCTGAGCCCGTGAACACTGAAGCTTTCTTT
few TRBJ2-3 NA TRBV7-9 CASRPGATGWLTDTQYF TGTGCCAGCAGGCCAGGTGCGACAGGTTGGCTCACAGATACGCAGTATTTT
few TRBJ2-7 NA TRBV28 CASSFSRKEQYF TGTGCCAGCAGTTTTTCCAGGAAAGAGCAGTACTTC
NA TRBJ2-5 NA TRBV6-5 CASSYSQSETQYF TGTGCCAGCAGTTACTCCCAGTCCGAGACCCAGTACTTC
NA TRBJ2-3 NA TRBV24-1 CATSDFTTDTQYF TGTGCCACCAGTGATTTTACCACAGATACGCAGTATTTT
few TRBJ2-3 TRBD2 TRBV7-2 CASSLSGVAGVPWDTQYF TGTGCCAGCAGCTTAAGTGGGGTAGCGGGGGTCCCCTGGGATACGCAGTATTTT
NA TRBJ1-5 NA TRBV6-2/TRBV6-3 CASSRNMQPQHF TGTGCCAGCAGCCGAAACATGCAGCCCCAGCATTTT
NA TRBJ2-2 NA TRBV9 CASSVGGGAGELFF TGTGCCAGCAGCGTAGGAGGAGGGGCCGGGGAGCTGTTTTTT
NA TRBJ2-4 TRBD2 TRBV20-1 CSASRLAGVTYF TGCAGTGCTAGTCGTCTAGCGGGGGTAACGTACTTC
many TRBJ2-1 TRBD2 TRBV20-1 CSASLTGLAGARSYNEQFF TGCAGTGCTAGTCTCACAGGCCTAGCGGGGGCACGCTCCTACAATGAGCAGTTCTTC
many TRBJ2-7 NA TRBV6-5 CASSYDRPTTYEQYF TGTGCCAGCAGTTATGACCGGCCCACGACCTACGAGCAGTACTTC
NA TRBJ2-3 TRBD2 TRBV9 CASSPRAGGITDTQYF TGTGCCAGCAGCCCCCGGGCGGGGGGCATCACAGATACGCAGTATTTT
NA TRBJ2-5 TRBD2 TRBV5-5 CASSWEGRSLETQYF TGTGCCAGCAGCTGGGAGGGGCGATCATTGGAGACCCAGTACTTC
NA TRBJ2-2 TRBD2 TRBV2 CASRLAGTGELFF TGTGCCAGCAGGCTAGCGGGGACCGGGGAGCTGTTTTTT
NA TRBJ2-7 NA TRBV2 CASRDTQGKPSYEQYF TGTGCCAGCAGAGACACCCAGGGGAAACCCTCCTACGAGCAGTACTTC
NA TRBJ2-7 NA TRBV3-1 CAGSQETVQYF TGTGCCGGCAGCCAAGAGACAGTGCAGTACTTC
NA TRBJ1-1 TRBD1 TRBV4-1 CASSRLPGQGAANSEAFF TGCGCCAGCAGCCGCCTTCCGGGACAGGGGGCCGCGAATTCTGAAGCTTTCTTT
NA TRBJ2-1 TRBD2 TRBV7-2 CASSLALGLAAEQFF TGTGCCAGCAGCTTAGCGCTCGGACTAGCGGCTGAGCAGTTCTTC
few TRBJ1-5 NA TRBV20-1 CSASVRGRTSNQPQHF TGCAGTGCTAGTGTGCGAGGACGGACTAGCAATCAGCCCCAGCATTTT
few TRBJ2-1 NA TRBV21-1 CASSKDLRNEQFF TGTGCCAGCAGCAAAGACCTACGCAATGAGCAGTTCTTC
many TRBJ2-7 TRBD2 TRBV20-1 CSARPPVAGLYEQYF TGCAGTGCTAGACCCCCGGTAGCGGGGCTCTACGAGCAGTACTTC
NA TRBJ2-3 NA TRBV7-3 CASSLMATDTQYF TGTGCCAGCAGCTTAATGGCTACAGATACGCAGTATTTT